One sample yielded the 15 T cell receptor beta chains listed below, sequenced in a study of blood T cell repertoires in COVID-19. Here immunoSEQ multiplex PCR was the method, and the copy in TCRdb shows in-frame clones only, minus some. The sample holds approximately 230,000 clones; over 75% are singletons and the top ten take over 1.5%. The sequenced sample consisted of PBMCs or T cells enriched from blood (not recorded which). The origin of the receptors is a middle-aged man who had recovered from COVID-19.

The chain carries TRBV7-2 and TRBJ2-1; the match to TRBD2 covers 10 bases. The CDR3 is made up of 13 amino acids. Unmatched junction bases numbered 0, after V lost 2 bases and J lost 8 bases. Germline V lookup: CDR1 SGHTA, CDR2 FQGNSA. The CDR3 DNA follows: TGTGCCAGCAGCTTACTAGCGGGAGATGAGCAGTTCTTC. Translation gives CASSLLAGDEQFF.

This chain connects TRBV9 to TRBJ1-2, with D perhaps matching TRBD1 (5 bases). CDR3 size: 12 residues. CDR1 and CDR2 (germline): SGDLS, YYNGEE. The V and J ends lost 6 bases and 7 bases respectively, with 13 bases between them. In nucleotides, the CDR3 is TGTGCCAGCAAGGGGTCGGGTGGTGGCTACACCTTC. Translating gives CASKGSGGGYTF.

This chain links TRBV18 with TRBJ1-2; 7 bases are shared with TRBD1. Trimming removed 2 bases from V and 4 bases from J; junction bases left unmatched: 4. CDR1 and CDR2 from the germline V gene are KGHSH and LQKENI. This CDR3 has 14 amino acids. Here the CDR3 DNA reads TGTGCCAGCTCACCAGATCGGGACAGCTATGGCTACACCTTC. Amino acid sequence: CASSPDRDSYGYTF.

V is TRBV19 and J is TRBJ2-1, with TRBD2 matching 9 bases. The CDR3 is 15 amino acids. V lost 2 bases and J lost 5; bases outside the gene matches: 4. Germline V lookup: CDR1 LNHDA, CDR2 SQIVND (reference sequence). In DNA, the CDR3 is TGTGCCAGTAGTATATCTAGCGGGGAGAACAATGAGCAGTTCTTC. This translates into CASSISSGENNEQFF.

The genes are TRBV11-3 and TRBJ2-2, with 8 bases lining up with TRBD2. The CDR3 is made up of 13 amino acids. CDR1 and CDR2 from the germline V gene are SGHNT and YENEEA. The V and J ends lost 6 bases and 8 bases, in that order; junction bases with no gene match: 5. The CDR3 here is CASRLSGSGELFF. The CDR3 DNA reads TGTGCCAGCAGATTAAGCGGGAGTGGGGAGCTGTTTTTT.

CDR3 residues: CASSDLRTDTQYF. The CDR3 DNA reads as TGTGCCAGCAGCGACCTGAGGACAGATACGCAGTATTTT. The chain links TRBV2 to TRBJ2-3; the D is unclear. V lost 6 bases, J lost 3 bases, and 10 bases lay in between. Germline values: CDR1 SNHLY, CDR2 FYNNEI. CDR3 length: 13 amino acids. Combining the CDR3 with reference TRBV2 and TRBJ2-3 gives the whole variable domain EPEVTQTPSHQVTQMGQEVILRCVPISNHLYFYWYRQILGQKVEFLVSFYNNEISEKSEIFDDQFSVERPDGSNFTLKIRSTKLEDSAMYFCASSDLRTDTQYFGPGTRLTVL.

The CDR3 DNA reads as TGTGCCAGCAAGCTTTGGGCAGGGTGGACGTATGGCTACACCTTC. The encoded protein is CASKLWAGWTYGYTF. The chain joins TRBV5-6 to TRBJ1-2; a possible D gene is TRBD1 (5 bases). V was shortened by 6 bases and J by 5 bases, with 20 bases between the two germline ends. Germline lookup yields CDR1 SGHDT and CDR2 YYEEEE. The CDR3 spans 15 residues. Looking up the rest from reference TRBV5-6 and TRBJ1-2 gives the full variable domain: DAGVTQSPTHLIKTRGQQVTLRCSPKSGHDTVSWYQQALGQGPQFIFQYYEEEERQRGNFPDRFSGHQFPNYSSELNVNALLLGDSALYLCASKLWAGWTYGYTFGSGTRLTVV.

This rearrangement joins TRBV5-6 to TRBJ1-2; D is perhaps TRBD1 (6 bases). V gave up 4 bases and J gave up 2 bases, with 15 bases separating them. CDR3 length: 15 residues. Germline-derived CDR1 and CDR2 are SGHDT and YYEEEE. The DNA for the CDR3 is TGTGCCAGCAGCCCTCGAGGGGGAATCAACTATGGCTACACCTTC. Translated: CASSPRGGINYGYTF.

This clone came up once. The chain couples TRBV6-5 to TRBJ2-1, with TRBD1 matching over 9 bases. The CDR3 loop spans 14 amino acids. J was trimmed by 6 bases and V by 2 bases; bases with no gene match: 2. Germline V lookup: CDR1 MNHEY, CDR2 SVGAGI. CDR3 sequence (DNA): TGTGCCAGCAGTTACGGGGGACAGGGCAATGAGCAGTTCTTC. This codes for CASSYGGQGNEQFF.

The chain employs TRBV6-1 and TRBJ1-5; 10 bases are shared with TRBD1. The J segment lost 2 bases and the V segment lost 7 bases, leaving 20 bases of the junction unmatched. Germline lookup yields CDR1 MNHNS and CDR2 SASEGT. This CDR3 is built from 20 residues. The CDR3 DNA is TGTGCCAGCACTGAGAGGAGGGGACAGGGGATACTACTGCGCAATCAGCCCCAGCATTTT. It translates to CASTERRGQGILLRNQPQHF.

V usage is TRBV11-1 and J usage is TRBJ2-5; 9 bases are shared with TRBD2. V trimming: 4 bases; J trimming: 4 bases; junction bases outside the gene matches: 7. In germline, CDR1 is SGHAT, CDR2 FQDESV (reference sequence). The CDR3 consists of 15 residues. CDR3 in DNA: TGTGCCAGCAGCTACGTAGCGGGGGTGATAGAGACCCAGTACTTC. Its translation is CASSYVAGVIETQYF.

This clone was found a few times. This rearrangement joins TRBV27 to TRBJ1-4; D is ambiguous. CDR3 size: 14 residues. V shed 6 bases and J shed 8 bases, with 16 bases lying between them. CDR1 MNHEY and CDR2 SMNVEV come from the germline V gene (reference sequence). The CDR3: CASRNDKGSEKLFF. CDR3 nucleotides: TGTGCCAGCAGGAACGACAAAGGGAGCGAAAAACTGTTTTTT.

V usage is TRBV7-6 and J usage is TRBJ2-2; D uncertain. This CDR3 is built from 15 residues. CDR1 is SGHVS, CDR2 FNYEAQ, per germline. Deletions cut 7 bases from V and 4 bases from J, with 16 bases between. The CDR3: CASTYLATPTGELFF. The CDR3, as DNA: TGTGCCAGCACCTACTTAGCAACTCCCACCGGGGAGCTGTTTTTT.

The V call is TRBV11-2, the J call TRBJ1-2, with 8 positions matching TRBD1. The CDR3 runs 14 residues. Germline V gives CDR1 SGHAT, CDR2 FQNNGV. Unmatched junction bases numbered 6, after V lost 5 bases and J lost 4 bases. As DNA, the CDR3 is TGTGCCAGCAGCGCCCGGACAGGGCTCTATGGCTACACCTTC. Translation: CASSARTGLYGYTF.

In DNA form, the CDR3 reads TGCAGCGTTGAAGATAGTTTCGGGACAGGGGCGAACACTGAAGCTTTCTTT. Translated, it gives CSVEDSFGTGANTEAFF. The chain uses TRBV29-1 and TRBJ1-1; TRBD1 aligns across 10 bases. The germline CDR1 and CDR2 sequences are SQVTM and ANQGSEA. The CDR3 covers 17 residues. J gave up 1 base and V 0 bases, and 8 bases lay outside the gene matches.